The 28 T cell receptor beta chains reported below all come from one sample, sequenced in a study of control samples from healthy donors and cancer patients. Clones were read by immunoSEQ multiplex PCR, and TCRdb kept only the in-frame ones, dropping some. This table has around 120,000 clones, about nine tenths appearing once. Sequencing was carried out using blood. The receptors originated from a man aged 35-49 years in good health.

This rearrangement joins TRBV14 to TRBJ1-2, with D perhaps TRBD1 (5 bases). The CDR3 has 13 amino acids. V lost 4 bases, J lost 9 bases, and 15 bases lay in between. Germline CDR1 reads SGHDN; CDR2 reads FVKESK. The CDR3 sequence: CASSPGGTPSYTF. CDR3 nucleotides: TGTGCCAGCAGCCCAGGCGGGACCCCCAGCTACACCTTC.

The chain links TRBV7-9 to TRBJ1-5; 9 positions agree with TRBD1. CDR3 size: 16 residues. The V segment lost 4 bases and the J segment 4 bases; nucleotides outside the gene matches: 8. From germline, CDR1 is SEHNR and CDR2 FQNEAQ (reference sequence). Written as DNA, the CDR3 is TGTGCCAGCAGCTCGGGACAGGGTAGGGGGAATCAGCCCCAGCATTTT. It yields the protein CASSSGQGRGNQPQHF.

This clone was counted once. The chain joins TRBV6-5 to TRBJ2-5, with TRBD1 matching 7 bases. There are 14 residues in the CDR3. The germline CDR1 and CDR2 sequences are MNHEY and SVGAGI. V gave up 5 bases and J gave up 0 bases; unmatched junction bases: 3. The DNA of the CDR3 is TGTGCCAGCAGTCAGACAGGGTACCAAGAGACCCAGTACTTC. Protein sequence: CASSQTGYQETQYF.

V and J are TRBV3-1 (or the pseudogene TRBV3-2) and TRBJ1-4; 8 bases match TRBD1. Looked up from germline, CDR1 is LGHDT and CDR2 is YNNKEL (reference sequence). Trimming took 5 bases from V and 3 from J; bases not matched to a gene: 2. This CDR3 spans 14 amino acids. The CDR3 nucleotides read TGTGCCAGCAGCGACAGGGGAGCTAATGAAAAACTGTTTTTT. It is translated as CASSDRGANEKLFF.

The chain has TRBV28 and TRBJ2-6; TRBD1 or TRBD2 may be the D gene (5 bases each). V shed 6 bases and J shed 0 bases, with 21 bases lying between them. CDR1 and CDR2 (germline): MDHEN, SYDVKM. CDR3 length equals 19 residues. The DNA for the CDR3 is TGTGCCAGCAGCCCGACCGGACAACCCGCGGGCTCTGGGGCCAACGTCCTGACTTTC. Protein: CASSPTGQPAGSGANVLTF.

This rearrangement joins TRBV18 to TRBJ2-7, with D tentatively TRBD1 or TRBD2 (6 bases each). The germline V gene has CDR1 KGHSH and CDR2 LQKENI. This CDR3 comprises 14 residues. The V end was cut by 5 bases, the J end by 5 bases, with 16 bases between. The CDR3 nucleotides are TGTGCCAGCTCATGGGGGGCGAATACCGACGAGCAGTACTTC. Residues: CASSWGANTDEQYF.

V and J are TRBV5-1 and TRBJ2-5, with D maybe TRBD2 (5 bases). This CDR3 is 16 amino acids long. Per germline, CDR1 SGHRS and CDR2 YFSETQ. Trimming pared 0 bases from V and 2 bases from J, leaving 14 bases between. The CDR3 region is CASSLGTSELQETQYF. CDR3 nucleotides: TGCGCCAGCAGCTTGGGCACTAGTGAGCTACAAGAGACCCAGTACTTC.

The chain employs TRBV5-6 and TRBJ1-5, with D hard to call. CDR1 and CDR2 from the germline V gene are SGHDT and YYEEEE. The V and J ends lost 0 bases and 4 bases respectively, with 14 bases between them. This CDR3 contains 16 residues. The CDR3 nucleotides read TGTGCCAGCAGCTTGGCCTTGGAGGGTACAAATCAGCCCCAGCATTTT. Translation gives CASSLALEGTNQPQHF.

V and J are TRBV3-1 (or the pseudogene TRBV3-2) and TRBJ2-3; D remains ambiguous. Between the trimmed V and J ends, which lost 4 bases and 2 bases, there was a span of 19 bases. Germline V lookup: CDR1 LGHDT, CDR2 YNNKEL (reference sequence). The CDR3 spans 17 residues. CDR3 protein: CASSPRGRAVNTDTQYF. Written as DNA, the CDR3 is TGTGCCAGCAGCCCAAGAGGTAGGGCAGTCAACACAGATACGCAGTATTTT.

The genes are TRBV5-6 and TRBJ1-1, with 8 bases identical to TRBD1. Unmatched junction bases numbered 13, after V lost 8 bases and J lost 4 bases. Germline V gene sequence: CDR1 SGHDT, CDR2 YYEEEE. The CDR3 length is 15 residues. Here the CDR3 DNA reads TGTGCCAGTCGCCCTCGGCGGACAGGGTCCACTGAAGCTTTCTTT. This codes for CASRPRRTGSTEAFF.

This chain joins TRBV15 and TRBJ1-2, with 9 positions matching TRBD1. Germline CDR1 is LNHNV and CDR2 is YYDKDF (reference sequence). V lost 4 bases, J lost 3 bases, and 6 bases stayed unmatched. The CDR3 has 15 residues. The CDR3 loop is CATSKIQGADYGYTF. The CDR3 DNA reads as TGTGCCACCAGCAAAATACAGGGGGCAGACTATGGCTACACCTTC.

This chain joins TRBV24-1 and TRBJ2-2; D ambiguous. Per the germline V gene, CDR1 is KGHDR and CDR2 is SFDVKD. With 2 bases removed from V and 4 bases from J, the gap between germline ends came to 19 bases. The CDR3 spans 18 residues. CDR3: CATSDSFVGVRSTGELFF. DNA for the CDR3: TGTGCCACCAGTGATTCTTTCGTTGGGGTTAGAAGCACCGGGGAGCTGTTTTTT.

The chain employs TRBV6-1 and TRBJ2-7; TRBD1 aligns across 7 bases. J was trimmed by 3 bases and V by 2 bases; bases with no gene match: 10. Germline V gives CDR1 MNHNS, CDR2 SASEGT. The CDR3 length is 16 residues. In DNA, the CDR3 is TGTGCCAGCAGTGAATTTACCGGGACAGTGAACTACGAGCAGTACTTC. Its translation: CASSEFTGTVNYEQYF.

The V call is TRBV4-1, the J call TRBJ1-2, with D tentatively TRBD1 (5 bases). V dropped 1 base and J dropped 7 bases, with 13 bases sitting between them. This CDR3 comprises 14 residues. Germline V lookup: CDR1 MGHRA, CDR2 YSYEKL. The CDR3 coding sequence is TGCGCCAGCAGCCAAGGATCAAGGGGCGGTGGCTACACCTTC. Translating gives CASSQGSRGGGYTF.

This chain links TRBV7-9 with TRBJ1-1, with TRBD1 as a possible D gene (6 bases). Germline loops: CDR1 SEHNR, CDR2 FQNEAQ (reference sequence). The germline V and J ends were trimmed by 5 bases and 2 bases, with 15 bases remaining between them. The CDR3 has 15 amino acids. This chain's CDR3 is CASSSGNRANTEAFF. The CDR3 DNA sequence: TGTGCCAGCAGCAGTGGTAACAGGGCAAACACTGAAGCTTTCTTT.

The CDR3 region has the DNA TGCAGCGTGCAGACGGAAGGGATTGGAAACACCATATATTTT. Its protein product is CSVQTEGIGNTIYF. V gene TRBV29-1 combines with J gene TRBJ1-3; D not certain. V lost 6 bases, J lost 3 bases, and 15 bases lay in between. The CDR3 extends over 14 amino acids. CDR1 is SQVTM, CDR2 ANQGSEA, per germline.

V gene TRBV6-4 combines with J gene TRBJ2-1, with D unclear. Germline V gene lookup returns CDR1 MRHNA and CDR2 SNTAGT. The CDR3 runs 13 residues. Trimming cost V 4 bases and J 9 bases, with 13 bases left between them. CDR3 bases: TGTGCCAGCAGTGTTAGGGCGGAGAGTGAGCAGTTCTTC. Protein product: CASSVRAESEQFF.

The chain couples TRBV14 to TRBJ2-5; TRBD1 might be the D (5 bases). Trimming removed 4 bases at V and 1 base at J, with 13 bases between. The CDR3 contains 15 residues. Germline CDR1 reads SGHDN; CDR2 reads FVKESK. Written as DNA, the CDR3 is TGTGCCAGCAGCCGAAGACAGATATCCCAAGAGACCCAGTACTTC. It yields the protein CASSRRQISQETQYF.

This clone was detected once. The chain employs TRBV7-3 and TRBJ2-1, with 11 bases identical to TRBD2. V trimming: 3 bases; J trimming: 8 bases; junction bases outside the gene matches: 3. The CDR3 length is 14 residues. CDR1 is SGHTA, CDR2 FQGTGA, per germline. As DNA, the CDR3 is TGTGCCAGCAGCTTTAGCGGGGGGGCCGATGAGCAGTTCTTC. This translates into CASSFSGGADEQFF. Together with reference TRBV7-3 and TRBJ2-1, the CDR3 gives the full variable domain: GAGVSQTPSNKVTEKGKYVELRCDPISGHTALYWYRQSLGQGPEFLIYFQGTGAADDSGLPNDRFFAVRPEGSVSTLKIQRTERGDSAVYLCASSFSGGADEQFFGPGTRLTVL.

The chain has TRBV19 and TRBJ1-1, with TRBD1 identical over 8 bases. Germline CDR1 is LNHDA and CDR2 is SQIVND (reference sequence). The CDR3 spans 15 residues. The V and J ends lost 2 bases and 3 bases, in that order; junction bases with no gene match: 5. Here the CDR3 reads CASSIRAGGHTEAFF. As DNA, the CDR3 is TGTGCCAGTAGTATAAGGGCAGGGGGCCACACTGAAGCTTTCTTT.

The chain is built from TRBV10-2 and TRBJ1-5; D may be TRBD1 (5 bases). The CDR3 contains 13 residues. From germline, CDR1 is WSHSY and CDR2 SAAADI. The ends were cut back, 3 bases at V and 8 bases at J, with 11 bases in the middle. In nucleotides, the CDR3 is TGCGCCAGCAGTGAACCTCAGGGAGAGCCCCAGCATTTT. Protein product: CASSEPQGEPQHF.

V gene TRBV5-1 combines with J gene TRBJ2-2, with 8 positions matching TRBD1. The trim removed 2 bases at V and 2 bases at J, leaving 5 bases unmatched. CDR3 length equals 16 residues. The germline CDR1 and CDR2 sequences are SGHRS and YFSETQ. CDR3 loop: CASSFVQGVNTGELFF. The CDR3 nucleotides are TGCGCCAGCAGCTTCGTACAGGGGGTTAACACCGGGGAGCTGTTTTTT.

The rearrangement joins TRBV5-1 to TRBJ1-1; D not resolved. V lost 4 bases to trimming and J lost 4 bases, with 11 bases between them. Looked up from germline, CDR1 is SGHRS and CDR2 is YFSETQ. The CDR3 spans 13 residues. The DNA for the CDR3 is TGCGCCAGCAGCCCCGGGCGGGTCACTGAAGCTTTCTTT. Translating gives CASSPGRVTEAFF.

The V gene is TRBV27, the J gene TRBJ2-4; 7 bases are shared with TRBD2. Germline CDR1 MNHEY, CDR2 SMNVEV (reference sequence). The CDR3 sequence is 15 residues long. The J segment lost 0 bases and the V segment lost 5 bases, leaving 4 bases of the junction unmatched. This chain's CDR3 is CASSPAGTAKNIQYF. CDR3 nucleotide sequence: TGTGCCAGCAGTCCAGCGGGGACAGCCAAAAACATTCAGTACTTC.

The V gene is TRBV18, the J gene TRBJ2-3; no clear D gene. The V end lost 2 bases, the J end lost 0 bases, and 12 bases lay between the germline ends. The CDR3 runs to 16 residues. CDR1 is KGHSH and CDR2 is LQKENI in the germline V gene. The CDR3 DNA follows: TGTGCCAGCTCACCAAGGACGGCTAGGAGCACAGATACGCAGTATTTT. It codes for CASSPRTARSTDTQYF.

The gene calls are TRBV3-1 (or the pseudogene TRBV3-2) and TRBJ1-1, with 12 bases aligning to TRBD1. V lost 1 base and J lost 4; bases outside the gene matches: 7. The CDR3 consists of 17 residues. CDR1 LGHDT and CDR2 YNNKEL come from the germline V gene (reference sequence). The CDR3 DNA reads as TGTGCCAGCAGCCAAGGGGACAGGGGGCGCCGGGGCACTGAAGCTTTCTTT. It specifies CASSQGDRGRRGTEAFF.

This chain connects TRBV6-1 to TRBJ2-3; D is possibly TRBD2 (7 bases). V shed 1 base and J shed 6 bases, with 20 bases lying between them. Germline loops: CDR1 MNHNS, CDR2 SASEGT. This CDR3 is 17 amino acids long. This chain's CDR3 is CASSEGQVGGIKDTQYF. The CDR3 DNA sequence: TGTGCCAGCAGTGAAGGACAGGTGGGAGGGATCAAGGATACGCAGTATTTT.

This chain joins TRBV27 and TRBJ2-5; D might be TRBD1 (5 bases). V was trimmed by 5 bases and J by 0 bases, leaving 16 bases between them. The CDR3 sequence is 16 residues long. The germline V gene has CDR1 MNHEY and CDR2 SMNVEV (reference sequence). The CDR3 region has the DNA TGTGCCAGCAGTCCGACCAATTCAGGGTACCAAGAGACCCAGTACTTC. This sequence encodes CASSPTNSGYQETQYF.